This is a list of T cell receptor beta chains from one sample in a study of CD4 T cells in relation to SARS-CoV-2 and coronaviruses. No antigen is known for these receptors. Sequencing was performed with immunoSEQ multiplex PCR; in TCRdb, only in-frame clones are kept and a portion is missing. Of about 26,000 clones in the sample, more than 75% were seen once. The sequencing input was CD4+ T cells from PBMCs, cultured in vitro. Receptors originate from a human donor in good health. The conserved cysteine and the conserved F or W are not part of the CDR3 here. Fields, in order: J gene, D gene, V gene, CDR3 protein. The D gene is left open where the match is weak.

TRBJ2-3	TRBD2	TRBV6-2/TRBV6-3	ASSTGLAGADTQY
TRBJ1-4	-	TRBV6-5	ASSPEQGKLF
TRBJ2-2	TRBD2	TRBV5-1	ASSLELAGDTGELF
TRBJ2-3	-	TRBV5-1	ASSSLAGTDTQY
TRBJ1-5	-	TRBV7-2	ASSLRPGNYSNQPQH
TRBJ1-1	TRBD1	TRBV4-3	ASSQGQGATEAF
TRBJ1-1	TRBD1	TRBV25-1	ASSDTGGHTEAF
TRBJ1-6	-	TRBV5-1	ASSLAEADGPLH
TRBJ1-1	-	TRBV5-1	ASSLMVGNTEAF
TRBJ1-5	-	TRBV5-8	ASSSGQPNQPQH
TRBJ1-2	-	TRBV2	ASSEVYGYT
TRBJ2-7	TRBD1	TRBV6-2/TRBV6-3	ASSIPTGTVTTRQY
TRBJ1-1	-	TRBV6-5	ASRPGTGNTEAF
TRBJ2-3	-	TRBV9	ASTEGGDTQY
TRBJ2-5	-	TRBV5-6	ASTLGSGFGETQY
TRBJ1-2	TRBD1	TRBV10-2	ASTTGQGYGYT
TRBJ1-1	-	TRBV4-2	ASSQELATNTEAF
TRBJ1-5	-	TRBV29-1	SAGEYSQPQH
TRBJ1-1	TRBD1	TRBV5-1	ASSLNPGGGEAF
TRBJ1-1	-	TRBV6-2/TRBV6-3	ASSRDTGFNTEAF
TRBJ1-2	-	TRBV10-3	AISDQDYGYT
TRBJ2-2	TRBD2	TRBV4-2	ASSQAGLAENTGELF
TRBJ1-2	TRBD1	TRBV27	ASSPTGFGYT
TRBJ2-1	-	TRBV5-1	ASSLGLSQNEQF
TRBJ2-5	TRBD2	TRBV7-2	ASSLGGSGGAFETQY
TRBJ2-3	-	TRBV6-2/TRBV6-3	ASSYSTDSTDTQY
TRBJ2-2	-	TRBV10-3	AISETLKPGELF
TRBJ2-3	TRBD1	TRBV7-2	ASSSGQGTDTQY
TRBJ1-1	TRBD1	TRBV7-9	ASSLGTGHKVNTEAF
TRBJ2-1	-	TRBV4-3	ASSQGSSYNEQF
TRBJ2-6	TRBD2	TRBV28	ASNPGGPSGANVLT
TRBJ2-7	-	TRBV6-5	ATERSSYEQY
TRBJ2-5	-	TRBV11-3	ASSLREFPEHQETQY
TRBJ1-2	-	TRBV24-1	ATRDGGVRGYT
TRBJ2-2	-	TRBV19	ASSIGEGRAGELF
TRBJ2-5	-	TRBV7-2	ASSLVPGPQETQY
TRBJ1-2	-	TRBV28	ASGLEFTYGYT
TRBJ2-5	TRBD2	TRBV6-5	ASRIAGGQSGY